This TCR beta chain comes out of a study of blood T cell repertoires in COVID-19 (dated by TCRdb to about 2020). Context from the whole study: Collaborator samples came from the United States, Italy and Spain and covered acute and convalescent phases of COVID-19. The prospective study material was composed of cDNA or gDNA derived from T cells, B-cell-depleted T cells, or PBMCs. The dataset comprised deeply sampled blood TCRbeta repertoires from subjects exposed to, actively infected with, or recovered from COVID-19. The repertoires were released in a freely available public database meant as a resource for research on the immune response to SARS-CoV-2. Samples came from the ongoing ImmuneRACE study (first 160 participants) plus 1,254 subjects from 6 global collaborators. The sample metadata nearly always contained a de-identified subject ID, COVID-19 status, age in years and sex. Where available, HLA class I and class II types were taken from metadata supplied by the sample provider and were not determined by assay-based typing.

According to the germline V gene, CDR1 reads SGHVS and CDR2 reads FQNEAQ. The CDR3 measures 16 amino acids from cysteine to phenylalanine. Just the 48-base CDR3 DNA is kept, in frame starting at base 1. The germline V end is reduced by 5 bases and the J end by 5 bases; junction bases left unmatched: 9. Whole blood was collected in K2EDTA tubes by collaborating institutions according to the institutions' own protocols. For TCRbeta analysis, collaborators shipped samples in one of three forms: frozen whole blood, isolated PBMCs, or DNA extracted from either of those sample types. To note about this clone: Its antigen specificity is not known. Base qualities are not provided; no much larger clone lies one nucleotide away.

The immunoSEQ Assay, a bias-controlled multiplex PCR, was used to amplify TCRbeta CDR3 regions from genomic DNA. Regarding the original processing steps: The number of nucleated cells in each sample was estimated from the amplification of reference gene primers within the assay. Sequence reads were collapsed and filtered to measure the absolute abundance of every unique TCRbeta CDR3 rearrangement. For each sample, productive Simpson clonality was calculated as the square root of Simpson's diversity index over productive rearrangements. What TCRdb holds here is the immuneACCESS table cut down to in-frame rearrangements. Part of the clones is not present; checked against another copy, under half of the missing clones reflect an unresolved V gene, and the others are unexplained. Clone size and V and J calls were adopted from that table, with D and trimming inferred from the DNA. This sample holds a few hundred thousand clones; roughly 80% were observed only once. Approximately 3.5% of the sample lies in the top ten.

Study-wide findings and limitations: The quantity of clinical and demographic metadata differed by source and by participant and was supplied without curation.

The sequence links TRBV7-8 to TRBJ2-2, and TRBD2 aligns with 9 junction nucleotides. The sequenced sample consisted of peripheral blood. The clonotype originates from a woman aged 18-29 years with acute or convalescent COVID-19. Here the CDR3 is given as CASSRGLARGTGELFF. The DNA sequence is given as TGTGCCAGCAGCCGCGGACTAGCGAGGGGGACCGGGGAGCTGTTTTTT. With the portions outside the CDR3 filled from the reference TRBV7-8 and TRBJ2-2 genes, the complete variable region becomes GAGVSQSPRYKVAKRGQDVALRCDPISGHVSLFWYQQALGQGPEFLTYFQNEAQLDKSGLPSDRFFAERPEGSVSTLKIQRTQQEDSAVYLCASSRGLARGTGELFFGEGSRLTVL.